This TCR beta chain derives from a study of post-analysis software for immune sequencing data. Turning to the study itself: Multiple sclerosis in the patients followed relapsing-remitting, secondary progressive and progressive-relapsing courses. Study-level results: A few TRBV segments occurring more often in patients than controls included TRBV5-6, TRBV5-1 and TRBV20-1.

Incorporated into the TCR beta cDNA libraries were unique molecular identifiers, which served to reduce PCR and sequencing biases. TCRdb reprocessed the PCR reads with MiXCR, giving one entry per CDR3 protein. Of roughly 870,000 distinct CDR3 sequences listed, about 50% are singletons. This CDR3 comprises 20 residues. CDR1 is SGHTA, CDR2 FQGTGA, per germline. J was trimmed by 1 base and V by 5 bases; bases with no gene match: 16. With regard to this clonotype: The antigen remains undetermined.

The TCR originated in a girl between 10 and 17 years old with multiple sclerosis. The V and J genes are TRBV7-3 and TRBJ2-7; 14 bases line up with TRBD2. The specimen was blood. CDR3 protein: CASSPWTTGLAGGESYEQYF. CDR3 in DNA: TGTGCCAGCAGCCCCTGGACAACCGGACTAGCGGGAGGAGAATCCTACGAGCAGTACTTC.